This T cell receptor (beta chain) was identified in a study of T cell changes during pregnancy in multiple sclerosis. Repertoires were generated with immunoSEQ multiplex PCR, while TCRdb's copy carries only in-frame clones and drops some. The sample yields about 83,000 clones, roughly nine tenths seen once. The V end was cut by 8 bases, the J end by 1 base, with 14 bases between. The CDR3 loop spans 15 amino acids. CDR1 MNHNS and CDR2 SASEGT come from the germline V gene. The rearrangement joins TRBV6-1 to TRBJ2-2; a possible D gene is TRBD1 (6 bases). The source was PBMCs, collected in the first trimester of pregnancy. This receptor was obtained from a female donor in good health, serving as a control in a pregnancy study. Some clones in this sample may be carry-over from other donors' samples. The CDR3 sequence: CASPGLGGNTGELFF. CDR3 bases: TGTGCCAGCCCCGGGCTAGGGGGGAACACCGGGGAGCTGTTTTTT.